These 17 T cell receptor beta chains were sequenced from one sample in a study of STAT5B mutations in CD4+ large granular lymphocyte leukemia. Assay used: immunoSEQ multiplex PCR; TCRdb lists only in-frame clones, some missing. The sample lists 20,000 to 25,000 clones, 82% occurring once. The sequenced sample was CD4+ T cells from blood buffy coats. All receptors come from a human donor in good health.

J is TRBJ2-6 and V is TRBV2; D may be TRBD1 (6 bases). Trimming cost V 6 bases and J 4 bases, with 13 bases left between them. This CDR3 contains 15 residues. Germline-derived CDR1 and CDR2 are SNHLY and FYNNEI. In nucleotides, the CDR3 is TGTGCCAGCAGAAACAGGGTACCCGGGGCCAACGTCCTGACTTTC. It yields the protein CASRNRVPGANVLTF.

V is TRBV6-6 and J is TRBJ1-2; 7 positions match TRBD1. This CDR3 comprises 15 residues. Per germline, CDR1 MNHNY and CDR2 SVGAGI (reference sequence). Losses at the gene ends were 0 bases for V and 7 bases for J; bases not matched to a gene: 8. The CDR3 nucleotides are TGTGCCAGCAGTTACTCTACAGGGGTCCCCAGTGGCTACACCTTC. Translated, it gives CASSYSTGVPSGYTF.

The CDR3 spells CASSLQGGSYEQYF. The CDR3 DNA follows: TGTGCCAGCAGCTTACAGGGGGGATCCTACGAGCAGTACTTC. The rearrangement uses TRBV7-9 and TRBJ2-7, with a tentative D call TRBD1 (7 bases). CDR1 is SEHNR, CDR2 FQNEAQ, per germline (reference sequence). The CDR3 spans 14 residues. V was pared by 2 bases and J by 1 base, with 9 bases between.

This rearrangement joins TRBV6-4 to TRBJ2-1; TRBD2 agrees at 11 bases. Looked up from germline, CDR1 is MRHNA and CDR2 is SNTAGT. The J segment lost 6 bases and the V segment lost 0 bases, leaving 7 bases of the junction unmatched. The CDR3 covers 17 residues. CDR3 in amino acids: CASSDSSGRAGINEQFF. In DNA, the CDR3 is TGTGCCAGCAGTGACTCTAGCGGGAGGGCCGGTATCAATGAGCAGTTCTTC.

This clone was seen only once. The rearrangement links TRBV7-9 to TRBJ2-5, with TRBD2 identical over 9 bases. The CDR3 is 17 amino acids. Germline V gene sequence: CDR1 SEHNR, CDR2 FQNEAQ (reference sequence). V was pared by 5 bases and J by 2 bases, with 12 bases of the junction left unmatched. This chain's CDR3 is CASSPRWASGKQETQYF. CDR3 bases: TGTGCCAGCAGCCCCCGGTGGGCTAGCGGGAAGCAAGAGACCCAGTACTTC. The full variable domain, rest sourced from reference TRBV7-9 and TRBJ2-5, is DTGVSQNPRHKITKRGQNVTFRCDPISEHNRLYWYRQTLGQGPEFLTYFQNEAQLEKSRLLSDRFSAERPKGSFSTLEIQRTEQGDSAMYLCASSPRWASGKQETQYFGPGTRLLVL.

This chain joins TRBV11-2 and TRBJ2-1; TRBD2 agrees at 10 bases. Losses at the gene ends were 4 bases for V and 15 bases for J; bases not matched to a gene: 15. The CDR3 contains 15 residues. Germline-derived CDR1 and CDR2 are SGHAT and FQNNGV. CDR3: CASSSNLAGEVGLFF. The CDR3 DNA reads TGTGCCAGCAGCTCGAACCTAGCGGGGGAGGTAGGACTGTTCTTC.

This clone was picked up a small number of times. The limits of the CDR3 on the DNA are not certain, so only TCRdb's listed CDR3 is given. This chain joins TRBV6-1 and TRBJ1-2; the D call TRBD1 from the table was never checked on the DNA. CDR1 MNHNS and CDR2 SASEGT come from the germline V gene. The CDR3 spans 14 amino acids, including both terminal residues. The CDR3 loop reads CASSSSTVLYGYTF.

The CDR3 region has the DNA TGTGCCAGCAGTTACTGGCGGCGCCATGGCTACACCTTC. This sequence encodes CASSYWRRHGYTF. The chain joins TRBV6-6 to TRBJ1-2; no clear D. This CDR3 has 13 amino acids. Trimming took off 1 base at V and 6 bases at J, with 9 bases between the two ends. CDR1 and CDR2 (germline): MNHNY, SVGAGI (reference sequence).

V usage is TRBV7-2 and J usage is TRBJ1-3, with 7 bases that match TRBD1. Looked up from germline, CDR1 is SGHTA and CDR2 is FQGNSA. Trimming took 1 base from V and 2 from J; bases not matched to a gene: 5. This CDR3 is 16 amino acids long. The CDR3 is CASSLETGLTGNTIYF. CDR3 nucleotide sequence: TGTGCCAGCAGCTTAGAGACAGGGCTTACTGGAAACACCATATATTTT.

This clone was seen just once. The chain has TRBV6-5 and TRBJ2-1; 7 nucleotides line up with TRBD2. The CDR3 contains 15 residues. The germline gives CDR1 MNHEY, CDR2 SVGAGI. Germline trimming cut 4 bases from V and 2 bases from J; bases unmatched to any gene: 5. The DNA for the CDR3 is TGTGCCAGCAGTTTAACTAGCGACCCCTACAATGAGCAGTTCTTC. This encodes CASSLTSDPYNEQFF.

The chain uses TRBV2 and TRBJ2-7; a weak D match, TRBD1 (6 bases). The ends were cut back, 6 bases at V and 1 base at J, with 10 bases in the middle. The CDR3 contains 13 residues. Germline assignment: CDR1 SNHLY and CDR2 FYNNEI. CDR3 sequence (DNA): TGTGCCAGCAGCCCTCAGGGGTCCTACGAGCAGTACTTC. Translating gives CASSPQGSYEQYF. The full variable domain, with the rest looked up from reference TRBV2 and TRBJ2-7, is EPEVTQTPSHQVTQMGQEVILRCVPISNHLYFYWYRQILGQKVEFLVSFYNNEISEKSEIFDDQFSVERPDGSNFTLKIRSTKLEDSAMYFCASSPQGSYEQYFGPGTRLTVT.

The J gene is TRBJ2-3, the V gene TRBV7-2, with D perhaps being TRBD1 or TRBD2 (6 bases each). The V gene's germline CDR1 is SGHTA and CDR2 FQGNSA. There are 17 residues in the CDR3. Between the trimmed V and J ends, which lost 6 bases and 0 bases, there was a span of 19 bases. CDR3 bases: TGTGCCAGCAGACAAAGGGGGGTACCGGGTAGCACAGATACGCAGTATTTT. Translated, it gives CASRQRGVPGSTDTQYF.

This chain joins TRBV6-1 and TRBJ1-2; 11 bases line up with TRBD1. Germline loops: CDR1 MNHNS, CDR2 SASEGT. This CDR3 has 13 amino acids. J lost 13 bases, V lost 6 bases, and 10 bases had no gene match. CDR3 in DNA: TGTGCCAGCAGAACGGGGGGACAGGGGGTTATCACCTTC. Its translation is CASRTGGQGVITF.

CDR3 in DNA: TGTGCCAGCAGGAATGGGGGGTCATCAGAGACCCAGTACTTC. This codes for CASRNGGSSETQYF. The chain combines TRBV6-5 with TRBJ2-5; D perhaps matches TRBD2 (6 bases). V was cut by 6 bases and J by 4 bases, with 15 bases left in between. The CDR3 is made up of 14 amino acids. Germline V gene sequence: CDR1 MNHEY, CDR2 SVGAGI.

In its sample, this clone was seen a few times. The rearrangement uses TRBV7-3 and TRBJ1-6; D gene ambiguous. The CDR3 has 12 residues. The V end lost 4 bases, the J end lost 7 bases, and 5 bases lay between the germline ends. The germline CDR1 and CDR2 sequences are SGHTA and FQGTGA. The CDR3 nucleotides are TGTGCCAGCAGCTCAAGCAATTCACCCCTCCACTTT. Protein sequence: CASSSSNSPLHF. Supplemented by reference TRBV7-3 and TRBJ1-6, the full variable domain reads GAGVSQTPSNKVTEKGKYVELRCDPISGHTALYWYRQSLGQGPEFLIYFQGTGAADDSGLPNDRFFAVRPEGSVSTLKIQRTERGDSAVYLCASSSSNSPLHFGNGTRLTVT.

The genes are TRBV5-4 and TRBJ1-1; possible D gene TRBD1, 5 bases. The V gene's germline CDR1 is SGHNT and CDR2 YYREEE (reference sequence). The CDR3 is 15 residues long. Between the trimmed V and J ends, which lost 4 bases and 4 bases, there was a span of 17 bases. The CDR3 region has the DNA TGTGCCAGCAGCACTAGACAGCAAGGGTTCACTGAAGCTTTCTTT. Its protein product is CASSTRQQGFTEAFF. The variable domain in full, with the rest retrieved from reference TRBV5-4 and TRBJ1-1, is ETGVTQSPTHLIKTRGQQVTLRCSSQSGHNTVSWYQQALGQGPQFIFQYYREEENGRGNFPPRFSGLQFPNYSSELNVNALELDDSALYLCASSTRQQGFTEAFFGQGTRLTVV.

J is TRBJ2-5 and V is TRBV15, with D tentatively TRBD2 (5 bases). In germline, CDR1 is LNHNV, CDR2 YYDKDF (reference sequence). This CDR3 is built from 15 residues. V was cut by 3 bases and J by 0 bases, with 11 bases left in between. CDR3 sequence reads: CATSRGEGDQETQYF. CDR3 in DNA: TGTGCCACCAGCAGGGGAGAGGGCGACCAAGAGACCCAGTACTTC.